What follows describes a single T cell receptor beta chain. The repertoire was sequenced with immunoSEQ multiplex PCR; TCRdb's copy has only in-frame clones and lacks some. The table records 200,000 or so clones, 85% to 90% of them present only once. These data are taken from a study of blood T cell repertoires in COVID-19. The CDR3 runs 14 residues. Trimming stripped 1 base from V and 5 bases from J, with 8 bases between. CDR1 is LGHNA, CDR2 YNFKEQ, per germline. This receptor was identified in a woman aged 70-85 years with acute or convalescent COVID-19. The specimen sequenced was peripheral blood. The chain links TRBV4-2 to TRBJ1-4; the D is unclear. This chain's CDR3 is CASSQAVSNEKLFF. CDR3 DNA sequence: TGTGCCAGCAGCCAAGCGGTTTCGAATGAAAAACTGTTTTTT.